This TCR beta chain appears in the sequencing data of a study of cytomegalovirus exposure and HLA in healthy donors. CDR1 and CDR2 (germline): SGHNT, YYREEE (reference sequence). The J segment lost 9 bases and the V segment lost 4 bases, leaving 7 bases of the junction unmatched. This CDR3 has 13 residues. PCR involved 60 Vbeta and 13 Jbeta primers. TCRdb keeps only in-frame clones here, not all; method: immunoSEQ multiplex PCR. The repertoire has about 130,000 clones, approximately 82% of them found once; the top ten carry around 3%. Everyone who donated was a healthy bone marrow donor. This TCR was sampled from a boy aged 2 to 10 in good health and CMV-seronegative. The J gene is TRBJ2-4, the V gene TRBV5-4; 7 bases align to TRBD1. Sequenced material: PBMCs. The CDR3 reads CASSPRDSGIQYF. The CDR3 nucleotides read TGTGCCAGCAGCCCCCGGGACAGTGGCATTCAGTACTTC.